A selection of T cell receptor beta chains follows, all from one sample in a study of molecular identifiers for immune sequencing clone quantification. From the PCR reads, TCRdb called clonotypes with MiXCR, one entry per CDR3 protein. The data hold more than 450,000 distinct CDR3 sequences, with roughly 23% observed a single time. Sequenced sample: naive CD8+ T cells from blood, with Jurkat cell RNA spiked in. The receptors originated from a human donor in good health. Some libraries in this study had Jurkat cell RNA spiked in. Both conserved end residues are part of each CDR3. Each record gives: CDR3 protein, CDR3 DNA, V gene, clone size, D gene, J gene. A D gene is named only where the DNA matches it firmly. Clone size appears in some rows only: once, few, many, or a class for an expanded clone.

cdr3_aa: CASRAGELGSNQPQHF
cdr3_nt: TGTGCCAGCAGGGCAGGGGAATTGGGGAGCAATCAGCCCCAGCATTTT
v_call: TRBV2
clone_size: many
d_call: .
j_call: TRBJ1-5

cdr3_aa: CSASRGYDYTF
cdr3_nt: TGCAGTGCTAGCAGGGGGTATGACTACACCTTC
v_call: TRBV20-1
clone_size: .
d_call: TRBD1
j_call: TRBJ1-2

cdr3_aa: CASSLVSGRGSGELFF
cdr3_nt: TGTGCCAGCAGCTTAGTGAGCGGGAGGGGCTCCGGGGAGCTGTTTTTT
v_call: TRBV7-8
clone_size: .
d_call: TRBD2
j_call: TRBJ2-2

cdr3_aa: CASSEKQGISNQPQHF
cdr3_nt: TGTGCCAGCAGTGAAAAACAGGGTATTAGCAATCAGCCCCAGCATTTT
v_call: TRBV2
clone_size: many
d_call: .
j_call: TRBJ1-5

cdr3_aa: CASSLAQEQFF
cdr3_nt: TGTGCCAGCAGTCTAGCCCAGGAGCAGTTCTTC
v_call: TRBV28
clone_size: .
d_call: .
j_call: TRBJ2-1

cdr3_aa: CASSHWTGGRSDTQYF
cdr3_nt: TGTGCCAGCAGTCATTGGACAGGGGGGAGGTCAGATACGCAGTATTTT
v_call: TRBV28
clone_size: few
d_call: TRBD1
j_call: TRBJ2-3

cdr3_aa: CASSREDSSTDTQYF
cdr3_nt: TGTGCCAGCAGCAGGGAAGATTCTAGCACAGATACGCAGTATTTT
v_call: TRBV5-5
clone_size: .
d_call: .
j_call: TRBJ2-3

cdr3_aa: CASSRGFSDTEAFF
cdr3_nt: TGTGCCAGCAGCCGAGGGTTTTCAGACACTGAAGCTTTCTTT
v_call: TRBV13
clone_size: many
d_call: .
j_call: TRBJ1-1

cdr3_aa: CASSPRASGGKYQETQYF
cdr3_nt: TGCGCCAGCAGCCCTCGGGCTAGCGGGGGCAAGTACCAAGAGACCCAGTACTTC
v_call: TRBV4-1
clone_size: many
d_call: TRBD2
j_call: TRBJ2-5

cdr3_aa: CASSLKGAGAFF
cdr3_nt: TGTGCCAGCAGTTTAAAGGGGGCCGGAGCTTTCTTT
v_call: TRBV28
clone_size: many
d_call: TRBD1
j_call: TRBJ1-1

cdr3_aa: CASSTGRGTGELFF
cdr3_nt: TGCGCCAGCAGTACCGGGCGGGGCACCGGGGAGCTGTTTTTT
v_call: TRBV4-1
clone_size: few
d_call: .
j_call: TRBJ2-2

cdr3_aa: CASSAAPGEETEAFF
cdr3_nt: TGTGCCAGCAGCGCAGCTCCAGGGGAGGAAACTGAAGCTTTCTTT
v_call: TRBV9
clone_size: once
d_call: .
j_call: TRBJ1-1

cdr3_aa: CSALGDTQYF
cdr3_nt: TGCAGCGCCCTCGGAGATACGCAGTATTTT
v_call: TRBV29-1
clone_size: .
d_call: .
j_call: TRBJ2-3

cdr3_aa: CASSSAVGTGVQEAQYF
cdr3_nt: TGTGCCAGCAGTTCTGCTGTGGGGACAGGAGTTCAAGAGGCCCAGTACTTC
v_call: TRBV12-3/TRBV12-4
clone_size: .
d_call: TRBD1
j_call: TRBJ2-5

cdr3_aa: CASSYGTGARETQYF
cdr3_nt: TGTGCCAGCAGCTATGGGACAGGAGCTAGAGAGACCCAGTACTTC
v_call: TRBV7-9
clone_size: .
d_call: TRBD1
j_call: TRBJ2-5

cdr3_aa: CASSVTGANTGELFF
cdr3_nt: TGTGCCAGCAGCGTCACAGGCGCGAACACCGGGGAGCTGTTTTTT
v_call: TRBV9
clone_size: .
d_call: .
j_call: TRBJ2-2

cdr3_aa: CASSASRGGTEAFF
cdr3_nt: TGTGCCAGCAGCGCGAGCCGAGGGGGCACTGAAGCTTTCTTT
v_call: TRBV7-2
clone_size: few
d_call: .
j_call: TRBJ1-1

cdr3_aa: CSAREAGINTGELFF
cdr3_nt: TGCAGTGCTAGAGAGGCAGGGATTAACACCGGGGAGCTGTTTTTT
v_call: TRBV20-1
clone_size: many
d_call: .
j_call: TRBJ2-2

cdr3_aa: CSARVRGPTGELFF
cdr3_nt: TGCAGTGCTAGAGTGCGGGGGCCCACCGGGGAGCTGTTTTTT
v_call: TRBV20-1
clone_size: many
d_call: .
j_call: TRBJ2-2

cdr3_aa: CASSVEGLQWNEQFF
cdr3_nt: TGTGCCAGCAGCGTAGAAGGTCTGCAATGGAATGAGCAGTTCTTC
v_call: TRBV9
clone_size: few
d_call: .
j_call: TRBJ2-1

cdr3_aa: CASTGQGEQYF
cdr3_nt: TGTGCCAGCACAGGACAGGGCGAGCAGTACTTC
v_call: TRBV6-1
clone_size: many
d_call: TRBD1
j_call: TRBJ2-7

cdr3_aa: CASSPQVAPLLFF
cdr3_nt: TGTGCCAGCAGCCCCCAGGTTGCCCCGTTACTGTTTTTT
v_call: TRBV7-8
clone_size: many
d_call: .
j_call: TRBJ1-4

cdr3_aa: CASSLWETEAFF
cdr3_nt: TGTGCCAGCAGTTTATGGGAGACTGAAGCTTTCTTT
v_call: TRBV12-3/TRBV12-4
clone_size: many
d_call: .
j_call: TRBJ1-1

cdr3_aa: CASRGTSGPTF
cdr3_nt: TGTGCCAGCAGGGGGACTAGCGGTCCAACCTTC
v_call: TRBV6-2/TRBV6-3
clone_size: .
d_call: TRBD2
j_call: TRBJ2-7

cdr3_aa: CASSPGQDTEAFF
cdr3_nt: TGCGCCAGCAGCCCCGGACAGGACACTGAAGCTTTCTTT
v_call: TRBV10-2
clone_size: few
d_call: TRBD1
j_call: TRBJ1-1

cdr3_aa: CAISEPGYEQYF
cdr3_nt: TGTGCCATCAGTGAGCCTGGCTACGAGCAGTACTTC
v_call: TRBV10-3
clone_size: .
d_call: .
j_call: TRBJ2-7

cdr3_aa: CASSLPTSGNTGELFF
cdr3_nt: TGTGCCAGCAGCTTACCGACTAGTGGGAACACCGGGGAGCTGTTTTTT
v_call: TRBV9
clone_size: few
d_call: .
j_call: TRBJ2-2

cdr3_aa: CASSRDFLETQYF
cdr3_nt: TGTGCCAGCAGCAGGGACTTCCTAGAGACCCAGTACTTC
v_call: TRBV7-9
clone_size: few
d_call: .
j_call: TRBJ2-5

cdr3_aa: CASSSLTGELFF
cdr3_nt: TGTGCCAGCAGCTCCCTAACCGGGGAGCTGTTTTTT
v_call: TRBV7-9
clone_size: many
d_call: .
j_call: TRBJ2-2

cdr3_aa: CASSARTTGNTIYF
cdr3_nt: TGTGCCAGTAGTGCGAGGACAACTGGAAACACCATATATTTT
v_call: TRBV19
clone_size: few
d_call: .
j_call: TRBJ1-3

cdr3_aa: CASSRYLGQNYGYTF
cdr3_nt: TGTGCCAGCAGTCGTTACCTGGGACAGAACTATGGCTACACCTTC
v_call: TRBV6-2/TRBV6-3
clone_size: few
d_call: TRBD1
j_call: TRBJ1-2

cdr3_aa: CASSQPYYEQYF
cdr3_nt: TGTGCCAGCAGCCAACCCTATTACGAGCAGTACTTC
v_call: TRBV14
clone_size: few
d_call: .
j_call: TRBJ2-7

cdr3_aa: CASSEKASYNEQFF
cdr3_nt: TGTGCCAGCAGCGAGAAGGCCTCCTACAATGAGCAGTTCTTC
v_call: TRBV7-9
clone_size: .
d_call: .
j_call: TRBJ2-1

cdr3_aa: CASSLGQGSQETQYF
cdr3_nt: TGTGCTAGCAGCTTAGGACAGGGAAGTCAAGAGACCCAGTACTTC
v_call: TRBV7-7
clone_size: few
d_call: TRBD1
j_call: TRBJ2-5

cdr3_aa: CSARERWGDYEQYF
cdr3_nt: TGCAGTGCTAGGGAAAGATGGGGGGACTACGAGCAGTACTTC
v_call: TRBV20-1
clone_size: many
d_call: .
j_call: TRBJ2-7

cdr3_aa: CASSLTRLAGASYNEQFF
cdr3_nt: TGTGCCAGCAGCTTAACTAGACTAGCGGGAGCCTCCTACAATGAGCAGTTCTTC
v_call: TRBV7-3
clone_size: few
d_call: TRBD2
j_call: TRBJ2-1

cdr3_aa: CATSLGSSYEQYF
cdr3_nt: TGTGCCACCAGCTTAGGGAGCTCCTACGAGCAGTACTTC
v_call: TRBV24-1
clone_size: few
d_call: .
j_call: TRBJ2-7

cdr3_aa: CASSLGTSGRALTVYNERFF
cdr3_nt: TGTGCCAGCAGCTTGGGGACTAGCGGGAGGGCCCTCACAGTTTACAATGAGCGGTTCTTC
v_call: TRBV7-9
clone_size: .
d_call: TRBD2
j_call: TRBJ2-1

cdr3_aa: CASSQDLRSYEQYF
cdr3_nt: TGTGCCAGCAGCCAGGACCTCCGCTCCTACGAGCAGTACTTC
v_call: TRBV7-9
clone_size: few
d_call: .
j_call: TRBJ2-7

cdr3_aa: CASSEDSLANQPQHF
cdr3_nt: TGTGCCAGCAGCGAGGACAGCCTAGCTAATCAGCCCCAGCATTTT
v_call: TRBV7-2
clone_size: many
d_call: .
j_call: TRBJ1-5

cdr3_aa: CSARDSAGGDSPLHF
cdr3_nt: TGCAGTGCTAGAGATTCGGCAGGGGGGGATTCACCCCTCCACTTT
v_call: TRBV20-1
clone_size: many
d_call: TRBD1
j_call: TRBJ1-6

cdr3_aa: CASSIGQGQDEQYF
cdr3_nt: TGTGCCAGCAGCATTGGACAGGGTCAGGACGAGCAGTACTTC
v_call: TRBV9
clone_size: .
d_call: TRBD1
j_call: TRBJ2-7

cdr3_aa: CASSIDRATDTQYF
cdr3_nt: TGTGCCAGCAGTATTGACAGGGCTACAGATACGCAGTATTTT
v_call: TRBV27
clone_size: many
d_call: TRBD1
j_call: TRBJ2-3

cdr3_aa: CASSKEVDGTNQHQHF
cdr3_nt: TGTGCCAGCAGCAAAGAAGTAGACGGAACCAATCAGCACCAGCATTTT
v_call: TRBV21-1
clone_size: .
d_call: .
j_call: TRBJ1-5

cdr3_aa: CASSPGQPSYEQYF
cdr3_nt: TGTGCCAGTAGTCCAGGGCAGCCCTCCTACGAGCAGTACTTC
v_call: TRBV19
clone_size: many
d_call: .
j_call: TRBJ2-7

cdr3_aa: CASSLVQGGYEQYF
cdr3_nt: TGTGCCAGCAGCTTAGTCCAGGGGGGCTACGAGCAGTACTTC
v_call: TRBV7-9
clone_size: few
d_call: .
j_call: TRBJ2-7

cdr3_aa: CASSFNQGHTEAFF
cdr3_nt: TGTGCCAGCAGCTTTAACCAGGGACACACTGAAGCTTTCTTT
v_call: TRBV11-2
clone_size: many
d_call: .
j_call: TRBJ1-1

cdr3_aa: CASSPSRHDNTEAFF
cdr3_nt: TGTGCCAGCAGCCCCTCCCGACACGATAACACTGAAGCTTTCTTT
v_call: TRBV3-1
clone_size: many
d_call: .
j_call: TRBJ1-1

cdr3_aa: CASSQGPDNSPLHF
cdr3_nt: TGCGCCAGCAGCCAAGGGCCCGATAATTCACCCCTCCACTTT
v_call: TRBV4-1
clone_size: few
d_call: .
j_call: TRBJ1-6

cdr3_aa: CASRPGRNQPQHF
cdr3_nt: TGTGCCAGCAGGCCGGGCCGGAATCAGCCCCAGCATTTT
v_call: TRBV7-9
clone_size: .
d_call: .
j_call: TRBJ1-5

cdr3_aa: CASSQDRFYEQYF
cdr3_nt: TGCGCCAGCAGCCAAGATCGATTCTACGAGCAGTACTTC
v_call: TRBV4-1
clone_size: many
d_call: .
j_call: TRBJ2-7

cdr3_aa: CASTQGVGNAIYF
cdr3_nt: TGTGCCAGCACACAGGGGGTCGGAAACGCCATATATTTT
v_call: TRBV9
clone_size: few
d_call: TRBD1
j_call: TRBJ1-3